The rows below give T cell receptor beta chains drawn from one sample of a study of blood T cells in healthy people across ages. TCRdb itself ran the 5' RACE reads through MiXCR, one entry per CDR3 protein. The sample lists about 1.4 million distinct CDR3 sequences; approximately 59% were seen once. What was sequenced was blood. These receptor sequences come from a man aged 18 to 30 in good health. CDR3s include the opening cysteine and the closing phenylalanine or tryptophan. The D gene is left open where the match is weak. Expanded clones get a size class; other rows say once, few or many, or leave the size out.

J gene	clone size	D gene	V gene	CDR3 protein	CDR3 DNA
TRBJ2-7	.	TRBD2	TRBV4-1	CASSQEGTSAGVVYEQYF	TGCGCCAGCAGCCAAGAGGGCACTTCAGCGGGAGTCGTCTACGAGCAGTACTTC
TRBJ2-2	.	.	TRBV11-2	CASSSPRRTGELFF	TGTGCCAGCAGCTCCCCTCGGAGGACCGGGGAGCTGTTTTTT
TRBJ1-5	few	.	TRBV4-3	CASSQDQGYQPQHF	TGCGCCAGCAGCCAAGATCAGGGCTATCAGCCCCAGCATTTT
TRBJ1-6	.	.	TRBV20-1	CSAGPSNSPLHF	TGCAGTGCCGGGCCCAGTAATTCACCCCTCCACTTT
TRBJ2-5	.	.	TRBV12-3/TRBV12-4	CASSVGSPETQYF	TGTGCCAGCAGTGTAGGGTCCCCGGAGACCCAGTACTTC
TRBJ2-1	.	.	TRBV7-2	CASSFRVVGGEQFF	TGTGCCAGCAGCTTCAGGGTTGTCGGAGGTGAGCAGTTCTTC
TRBJ2-2	.	TRBD1	TRBV5-1	CASSLRVQGNTGEPFF	TGCGCCAGCAGCTTGAGGGTACAGGGGAACACCGGGGAGCCGTTTTTT
TRBJ1-4	few	.	TRBV12-3/TRBV12-4	CASSPTSGRANEKLFF	TGTGCCAGCAGTCCTACGTCCGGTCGCGCTAATGAAAAACTGTTTTTT
TRBJ2-2	.	.	TRBV20-1	CSAIAGQNTGELFF	TGCAGTGCTATAGCAGGTCAGAACACCGGGGAGCTGTTTTTT
TRBJ2-5	few	.	TRBV5-1	CASSFPSTHETQYF	TGCGCCAGCAGCTTTCCCTCCACACACGAGACCCAGTACTTC
TRBJ1-1	once	TRBD1	TRBV7-9	CASSLARTGLITEAFF	TGTGCCAGCAGCTTAGCTCGGACAGGATTGATCACTGAAGCTTTCTTT
TRBJ2-1	once	TRBD1	TRBV7-2	CASSYPGQGPFNEQFF	TGTGCCAGCAGCTACCCGGGACAGGGCCCATTCAATGAGCAGTTCTTC
TRBJ2-5	few	TRBD2	TRBV27	CASSPWTSGQETQYF	TGTGCCAGCAGTCCCTGGACTAGCGGGCAAGAGACCCAGTACTTC
TRBJ2-1	few	TRBD1	TRBV27	CASSLPQGELYNEQFF	TGTGCCAGCAGTTTACCGCAGGGGGAACTCTACAATGAGCAGTTCTTC
TRBJ2-7	.	TRBD2	TRBV2	CASSEAGLAGFEQYF	TGTGCCAGCAGTGAAGCGGGCCTAGCGGGATTCGAGCAGTACTTC
TRBJ1-6	.	.	TRBV5-5	CASSLVAYNSPLHF	TGTGCCAGCAGCTTGGTAGCTTATAATTCACCCCTCCACTTT